Each of the 30 T cell receptor beta chains below was sequenced from the same sample in a study of early T cells in non-severe SARS-CoV-2 infection. TCRdb used MiXCR to reprocess the 5' RACE reads, holding one entry per CDR3 protein. The sample lists more than 55,000 distinct CDR3 sequences; around an eighth were seen once. Sequenced: whole blood. Receptors were obtained from an adult who was a healthcare worker with PCR-confirmed SARS-CoV-2 infection or an uninfected control (not recorded which).

In its sample, this clonotype was seen many times. Germline and junction disagree at one end, which may indicate a read error. The V call is TRBV7-9, the J call TRBJ2-1; D may correspond to TRBD1 or TRBD2 (6 bases each). Germline V gene lookup returns CDR1 SEHNR and CDR2 FQNEAQ (reference sequence). The CDR3 is 14 residues long. CDR3 protein: CASSLEALFKGGHF. The CDR3 nucleotides read TGTGCCAGCAGCTTAGAAGCTCTTTTCAAGGGGGGCCACTTC. Full variable domain (missing parts from reference TRBV7-9 and TRBJ2-1): DTGVSQNPRHKITKRGQNVTFRCDPISEHNRLYWYRQTLGQGPEFLTYFQNEAQLEKSRLLSDRFSAERPKGSFSTLEIQRTEQGDSAMYLCASSLEALFKGGHFGPGTRLTVL.

This clonotype has just a few counts. This chain uses TRBV2 with TRBJ1-1; possibly TRBD1 for D (5 bases). The CDR3 is made up of 21 amino acids. The germline V and J ends were trimmed by 4 bases and 0 bases, with 30 bases remaining between them. The germline V gene encodes CDR1 SNHLY and CDR2 FYNNEI. The CDR3 reads CASSVGPGGEADLYMNTEAFF. DNA for the CDR3: TGTGCCAGCAGTGTCGGCCCGGGGGGGGAGGCGGACCTCTACATGAACACTGAAGCTTTCTTT.

V usage is TRBV11-2 and J usage is TRBJ2-4; tentative D call: TRBD2 (6 bases). The CDR3 extends over 16 amino acids. CDR1 and CDR2 from the germline V gene are SGHAT and FQNNGV. Between the trimmed V and J ends, which lost 3 bases and 3 bases, there was a span of 15 bases. In nucleotides, the CDR3 is TGTGCCAGCAGCTTGGTCGGTACGGGGGACAAAAACATTCAGTACTTC. As protein: CASSLVGTGDKNIQYF.

The rearrangement uses TRBV6-1 and TRBJ2-7; tentative D call: TRBD1 (6 bases). The CDR3 length is 13 residues. V lost 7 bases, J lost 4 bases, and 14 bases lay in between. Germline V CDR1 and CDR2: MNHNS, SASEGT. CDR3 coding DNA: TGTGCCAGCACAAGGGACACGGGATACGAGCAGTACTTC. Translation gives CASTRDTGYEQYF.

At least ten counts were recorded for this clonotype. This chain connects TRBV12-3 or TRBV12-4 to TRBJ1-4; D possibly corresponds to TRBD1 (6 bases). The length of the CDR3 is 14 residues. With 2 bases removed from V and 5 bases from J, the gap between germline ends came to 9 bases. CDR3 protein: CASSLRGGNEKLFF. DNA of the CDR3: TGTGCCAGCAGTTTACGGGGGGGCAATGAAAAACTGTTTTTT.

This clonotype was detected only a few times. This sequence joins TRBV5-1 and TRBJ1-1, with a possible D match to TRBD1 (5 bases). V lost 4 bases to trimming and J lost 4 bases, with 17 bases between them. This CDR3 is 15 amino acids long. CDR1 is SGHRS, CDR2 YFSETQ, per germline. This CDR3 is CASSPAGQGPTEAFF. DNA for the CDR3: TGCGCCAGCAGCCCGGCGGGGCAGGGACCCACTGAAGCTTTCTTT. Using reference TRBV5-1 and TRBJ1-1 for the parts outside the CDR3, the full variable domain is KAGVTQTPRYLIKTRGQQVTLSCSPISGHRSVSWYQQTPGQGLQFLFEYFSETQRNKGNFPGRFSGRQFSNSRSEMNVSTLELGDSALYLCASSPAGQGPTEAFFGQGTRLTVV.

This clonotype was found a few times. The genes are TRBV12-3 or TRBV12-4 and TRBJ2-2; 7 positions agree with TRBD1. This CDR3 region has 15 residues. Trimming at V came to 6 bases and at J to 1 base, leaving 5 bases not matched to a gene. The CDR3 sequence: CASRTGTVNTGELFF. CDR3 nucleotide sequence: TGTGCCAGCAGGACCGGGACAGTGAACACCGGGGAGCTGTTTTTT.

The gene calls are TRBV2 and TRBJ2-3, with a possible D match to TRBD2 (7 bases). The V gene lost 4 bases and the J gene lost 1 base, with 12 bases spanning the gap. Germline V gene data show CDR1 as SNHLY and CDR2 as FYNNEI. The CDR3 is 15 amino acids. CDR3 sequence: CASSVGGLGTDTQYF. Written as DNA, the CDR3 is TGTGCCAGCAGTGTCGGGGGGCTGGGCACAGATACGCAGTATTTT.

This chain links TRBV6-6 with TRBJ2-7; TRBD1 agrees at 7 bases. With V trimmed by 1 base and J by 6 bases, 15 bases remained unmatched. The CDR3 spans 17 residues. CDR1 is MNHNY, CDR2 SVGAGI, per germline (reference sequence). In nucleotides, the CDR3 is TGTGCCAGCAGTTACTTAGCCTCCTTGGGCAGGGGGTCCGAGCAGTACTTC. Its protein product is CASSYLASLGRGSEQYF.

This clonotype was observed many times. This rearrangement joins TRBV11-2 to TRBJ2-1, with D unclear. Germline V gene lookup returns CDR1 SGHAT and CDR2 FQNNGV. The CDR3 loop spans 18 amino acids. Trimming removed 5 bases at V and 0 bases at J, with 20 bases between. CDR3 region: CASSPGYWHSSSYNEQFF. CDR3 DNA: TGTGCCAGCAGCCCCGGCTACTGGCATTCGAGCTCCTACAATGAGCAGTTCTTC. Full variable domain (outside the CDR3, taken from reference TRBV11-2 and TRBJ2-1): EAGVAQSPRYKIIEKRQSVAFWCNPISGHATLYWYQQILGQGPKLLIQFQNNGVVDDSQLPKDRFSAERLKGVDSTLKIQPAKLEDSAVYLCASSPGYWHSSSYNEQFFGPGTRLTVL.

This clonotype was detected ten times or more. The CDR3 spells CASSQTTSGGNNEQFF. DNA for the CDR3: TGTGCCAGCAGTCAAACGACTAGCGGGGGTAACAATGAGCAGTTCTTC. The V gene is TRBV7-8, the J gene TRBJ2-1; 12 nucleotides agree with TRBD2. This CDR3 has 16 amino acids. In germline, CDR1 is SGHVS, CDR2 FQNEAQ. The J segment lost 5 bases and the V segment lost 6 bases, leaving 8 bases of the junction unmatched. The full variable domain, in which reference TRBV7-8 and TRBJ2-1 provide the parts outside the CDR3, is GAGVSQSPRYKVAKRGQDVALRCDPISGHVSLFWYQQALGQGPEFLTYFQNEAQLDKSGLPSDRFFAERPEGSVSTLKIQRTQQEDSAVYLCASSQTTSGGNNEQFFGPGTRLTVL.

Ten or more counts support this clonotype. The chain has TRBV20-1 and TRBJ1-3, with 8 bases lining up with TRBD1. The CDR3 has 16 residues. Germline-derived CDR1 and CDR2 are DFQATT and SNEGSKA (reference sequence). V was pared by 0 bases and J by 5 bases, with 9 bases of the junction left unmatched. The CDR3 spells CSARDQGAVRRNTIYF. The CDR3 nucleotides read TGCAGTGCTAGAGATCAGGGGGCGGTTCGGCGAAACACCATATATTTT.

The rearrangement uses TRBV4-1 and TRBJ1-5; a weak D match, TRBD1 (5 bases). The germline gives CDR1 MGHRA, CDR2 YSYEKL. This CDR3 is built from 15 residues. Trimming removed 1 base from V and 4 bases from J, with 11 bases in between. The CDR3 spells CASSQGDPGNQPQHF. As DNA, the CDR3 is TGCGCCAGCAGCCAAGGGGACCCAGGGAATCAGCCCCAGCATTTT.

This clonotype has a count of ten or more. The chain combines TRBV10-3 with TRBJ1-4; no clear D gene. Trimming stripped 2 bases from V and 7 bases from J, with 5 bases between. This CDR3 spans 12 amino acids. Germline lookup yields CDR1 ENHRY and CDR2 SYGVKD. The CDR3 region is CAISEGSEKLFF. CDR3 DNA sequence: TGTGCCATCAGTGAGGGCAGTGAAAAACTGTTTTTT.

This clonotype turned up a few times. V and J are TRBV6-5 and TRBJ1-1, with 11 bases fitting TRBD1. This CDR3 region has 16 residues. Germline V gene sequence: CDR1 MNHEY, CDR2 SVGAGI. After removal of 0 bases from V and 4 bases from J, the junction contained 4 bases not matched to a gene. This CDR3 reads CASSYSLGTGGTEAFF. The DNA for the CDR3 is TGTGCCAGCAGTTACTCCTTGGGGACAGGGGGCACTGAAGCTTTCTTT.

This clonotype was counted only a few times. The rearrangement joins TRBV29-1 to TRBJ2-1, with 9 bases identical to TRBD1. This CDR3 comprises 13 residues. The V gene end was trimmed by 7 bases and the J gene end by 9 bases; junction bases not matched to a gene: 10. Germline CDR1 is SQVTM and CDR2 is ANQGSEA. The CDR3 sequence is CSAEGQGHTEQFF. For the CDR3, the DNA is TGCAGCGCAGAGGGACAGGGCCACACTGAGCAGTTCTTC.

This clonotype was counted a few times. V usage is TRBV5-1 and J usage is TRBJ1-1; weak D call: TRBD1 (5 bases). Trimming pared 2 bases from V and 3 bases from J, leaving 14 bases between. The CDR3 totals 15 residues. Germline V gives CDR1 SGHRS, CDR2 YFSETQ. The CDR3 nucleotides read TGCGCCAGCAGCTTACTCTCTATGGGGGACACTGAAGCTTTCTTT. This sequence encodes CASSLLSMGDTEAFF.

This clonotype was observed at least ten times. The rearrangement joins TRBV7-2 to TRBJ1-2; D possibly corresponds to TRBD1 (5 bases). This CDR3 has 14 amino acids. V lost 0 bases to trimming and J lost 4 bases, with 9 bases between them. The germline gives CDR1 SGHTA, CDR2 FQGNSA. CDR3 nucleotide sequence: TGTGCCAGCAGCTTAGCAGGGGACCGCTATGGCTACACCTTC. It yields the protein CASSLAGDRYGYTF.

This clonotype was seen only a few times. V and J are TRBV3-1 and TRBJ1-6; D uncertain. CDR1 and CDR2 from the germline V gene are LGHDT and YNNKEL (reference sequence). The ends were cut back, 4 bases at V and 12 bases at J, with 10 bases in the middle. CDR3 length: 12 residues. CDR3 nucleotides: TGTGCCAGCAGCCCCAGAGTCGGACCCCTCCACTTT. It codes for CASSPRVGPLHF.

This clonotype was observed a handful of times. The V gene is TRBV3-1, the J gene TRBJ2-5, with 7 positions matching TRBD1. The V and J ends lost 5 bases and 2 bases, in that order; junction bases with no gene match: 8. The CDR3 has 15 amino acids. CDR1 is LGHDT, CDR2 YNNKEL, per germline (reference sequence). CDR3 DNA sequence: TGTGCCAGCAGCACCTATGCAGGGGGTCAAGAGACCCAGTACTTC. Its protein is CASSTYAGGQETQYF.

This clonotype has at least ten counts. This chain joins TRBV7-2 and TRBJ2-1, with 14 bases identical to TRBD2. With 9 bases clipped from V and 9 bases from J, the junction kept 13 bases outside the gene matches. The CDR3 covers 16 residues. Germline V gene sequence: CDR1 SGHTA, CDR2 FQGNSA. CDR3 residues: CASKISTSGGAVEQFF. The CDR3 bases are TGTGCCAGTAAAATTTCGACTAGCGGGGGGGCGGTTGAGCAGTTCTTC.

This clonotype was seen at least ten times. V is TRBV7-8 and J is TRBJ2-1, with a weak D call TRBD2 (7 bases). The V end was cut by 3 bases, the J end by 10 bases, with 25 bases between. The CDR3 has 17 residues. Germline V lookup: CDR1 SGHVS, CDR2 FQNEAQ. The CDR3 region is CASSFASGGGPLGEQFF. The CDR3, as DNA: TGTGCCAGCAGCTTTGCATCGGGCGGGGGCCCTTTGGGGGAGCAGTTCTTC.

This clonotype showed up many times. V and J are TRBV29-1 and TRBJ1-1; no clear D gene. The CDR3 runs 14 residues. CDR1 is SQVTM and CDR2 is ANQGSEA in the germline V gene. Trimming took 3 bases from V and 10 from J, leaving 21 bases between them. CDR3 sequence: CSVDNPHLQVGAFF. The CDR3 bases are TGCAGCGTTGATAACCCGCACCTCCAAGTCGGAGCTTTCTTT.

On this clonotype: A read error may be the cause here, since a much bigger clone is one base away. The chain couples TRBV10-1 to TRBJ2-1; the D is unclear. The CDR3 sequence is 13 residues long. The ends were cut back, 10 bases at V and 6 bases at J, with 16 bases in the middle. In germline, CDR1 is WNHNN, CDR2 SYGVQD (reference sequence). CDR3 loop: CATKAPFTNEQFF. The CDR3, as DNA: TGCGCCACGAAGGCACCTTTCACCAATGAGCAGTTCTTC.

At least ten counts were recorded for this clonotype. This chain links TRBV15 with TRBJ2-7; weak D call: TRBD2 (5 bases). CDR3 size: 15 residues. Germline V gene lookup returns CDR1 LNHNV and CDR2 YYDKDF (reference sequence). Trimming removed 1 base from V and 2 bases from J, with 12 bases in between. In nucleotides, the CDR3 is TGTGCCACCAGCAGAGGGGCCGGGGAGCCCTACGAGCAGTACTTC. It encodes CATSRGAGEPYEQYF.

This clonotype was seen more than once but under ten times. The rearrangement joins TRBV7-8 to TRBJ2-7; D may be TRBD2 (7 bases). Germline V CDR1 and CDR2: SGHVS, FQNEAQ. V lost 5 bases to trimming and J lost 2 bases, with 19 bases between them. The CDR3 loop spans 16 amino acids. CDR3 nucleotide sequence: TGTGCCAGCAGCCCAGCGAGGGGGGGGTCGCCCTACGAGCAGTACTTC. It specifies CASSPARGGSPYEQYF.

The chain recombines TRBV6-2 or TRBV6-3 with TRBJ1-5, with TRBD1 matching over 10 bases. Trimming took 4 bases from V and 1 from J; bases not matched to a gene: 7. CDR1 is MNHEY and CDR2 is SVGEGT in the germline V gene. The CDR3 totals 17 residues. The CDR3 sequence: CASSFYDRGLSNQPQHF. The CDR3 coding sequence is TGTGCCAGCAGTTTCTATGACAGGGGGCTGAGCAATCAGCCCCAGCATTTT.

This clonotype was recorded at least ten times. The chain is built from TRBV19 and TRBJ2-1, with unresolved D. This CDR3 has 13 residues. CDR1 and CDR2 (germline): LNHDA, SQIVND (reference sequence). Trimming removed 3 bases from V and 1 base from J, with 4 bases in between. The CDR3 DNA reads TGTGCCAGTAGTATCAAGTCCTACAATGAGCAGTTCTTC. This gives the protein CASSIKSYNEQFF.

The chain is built from TRBV7-3 and TRBJ2-7; TRBD1 aligns across 9 bases. Germline CDR1 is SGHTA and CDR2 is FQGTGA. V lost 0 bases, J lost 6 bases, and 3 bases stayed unmatched. This CDR3 comprises 14 residues. CDR3 residues: CASSLTEGQGEQYF. CDR3 nucleotide sequence: TGTGCCAGCAGCTTAACGGAGGGACAGGGCGAGCAGTACTTC.

This clonotype has only one observation. The rearrangement links TRBV11-1 to TRBJ1-1; D is uncertain. V was trimmed by 6 bases and J by 0 bases, leaving 14 bases between them. This CDR3 spans 15 amino acids. Germline V gene data show CDR1 as SGHAT and CDR2 as FQDESV (reference sequence). The DNA for the CDR3 is TGTGCCAGCAGATTTACCTCTACGGTGAACACTGAAGCTTTCTTT. Its protein product is CASRFTSTVNTEAFF.